The text below deals with one TCR beta chain. Germline V CDR1 and CDR2: SGHVS, FNYEAQ. This CDR3 has 14 residues. With 2 bases removed from V and 3 bases from J, the gap between germline ends came to 10 bases. This entry is derived from a study of blood T cell repertoires in COVID-19. The assay was immunoSEQ multiplex PCR, and TCRdb's table has in-frame clones only and misses some. The sample records some 330,000 clones, 88% being singletons. Sequencing was carried out using PBMCs or T cells enriched from blood (not recorded which). This TCR derives from a man aged 30-40 years who had recovered from COVID-19. V is TRBV7-6 and J is TRBJ1-2, with D possibly TRBD1 on 6 matching bases. This CDR3 reads CASSLRGGDYGYTF. The CDR3 DNA follows: TGTGCCAGCAGCTTACGGGGGGGCGACTATGGCTACACCTTC.